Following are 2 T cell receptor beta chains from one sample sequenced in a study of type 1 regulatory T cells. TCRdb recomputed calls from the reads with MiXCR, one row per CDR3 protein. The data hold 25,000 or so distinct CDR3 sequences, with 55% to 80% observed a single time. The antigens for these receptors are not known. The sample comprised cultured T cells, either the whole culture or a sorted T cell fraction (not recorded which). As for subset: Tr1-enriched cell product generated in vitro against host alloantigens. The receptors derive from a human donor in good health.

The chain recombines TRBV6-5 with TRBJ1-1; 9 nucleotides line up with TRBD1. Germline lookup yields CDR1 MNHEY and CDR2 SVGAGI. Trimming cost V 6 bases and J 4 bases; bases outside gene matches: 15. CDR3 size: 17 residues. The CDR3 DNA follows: TGTGCCAGCAGGGGAGCCGGGACAGGGCGAACGGGCACTGAAGCTTTCTTT. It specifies CASRGAGTGRTGTEAFF.

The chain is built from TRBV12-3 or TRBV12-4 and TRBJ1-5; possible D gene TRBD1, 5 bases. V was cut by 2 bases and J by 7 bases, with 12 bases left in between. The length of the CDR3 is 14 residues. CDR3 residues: CASSLRGIGQPQHF. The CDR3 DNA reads TGTGCCAGCAGTTTAAGGGGAATAGGGCAGCCCCAGCATTTT.